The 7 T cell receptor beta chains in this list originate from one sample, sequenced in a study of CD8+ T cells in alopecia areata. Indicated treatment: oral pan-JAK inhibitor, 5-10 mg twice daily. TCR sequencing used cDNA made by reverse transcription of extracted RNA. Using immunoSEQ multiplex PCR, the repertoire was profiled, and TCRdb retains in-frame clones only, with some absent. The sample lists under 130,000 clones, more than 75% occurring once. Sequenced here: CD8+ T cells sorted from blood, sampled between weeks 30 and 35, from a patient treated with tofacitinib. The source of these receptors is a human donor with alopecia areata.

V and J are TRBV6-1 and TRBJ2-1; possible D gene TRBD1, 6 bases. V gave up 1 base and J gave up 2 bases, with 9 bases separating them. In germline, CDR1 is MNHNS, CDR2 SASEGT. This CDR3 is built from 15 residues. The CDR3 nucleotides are TGTGCCAGCAGTGAAGGTCAGGGGCCCTACAATGAGCAGTTCTTC. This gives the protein CASSEGQGPYNEQFF.

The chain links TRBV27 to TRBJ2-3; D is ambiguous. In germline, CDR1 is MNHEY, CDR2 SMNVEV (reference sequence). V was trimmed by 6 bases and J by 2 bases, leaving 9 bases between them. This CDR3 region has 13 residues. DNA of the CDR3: TGTGCCAGCAGCCACATTCTCACAGATACGCAGTATTTT. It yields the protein CASSHILTDTQYF.

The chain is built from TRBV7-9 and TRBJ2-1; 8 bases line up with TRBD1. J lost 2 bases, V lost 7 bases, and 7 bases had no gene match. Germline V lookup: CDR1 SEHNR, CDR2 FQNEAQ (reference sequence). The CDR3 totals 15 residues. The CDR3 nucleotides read TGTGCCAGCACCCCAAGGGACAGGCCCTACAATGAGCAGTTCTTC. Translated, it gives CASTPRDRPYNEQFF.

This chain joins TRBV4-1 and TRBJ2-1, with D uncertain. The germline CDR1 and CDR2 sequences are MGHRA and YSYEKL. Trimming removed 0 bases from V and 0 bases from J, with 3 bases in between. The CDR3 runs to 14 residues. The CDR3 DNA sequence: TGCGCCAGCAGCCAAGAATCCTCCTACAATGAGCAGTTCTTC. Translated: CASSQESSYNEQFF.

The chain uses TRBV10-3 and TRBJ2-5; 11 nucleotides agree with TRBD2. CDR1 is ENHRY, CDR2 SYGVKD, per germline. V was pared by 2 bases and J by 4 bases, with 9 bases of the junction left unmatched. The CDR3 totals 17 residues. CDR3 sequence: CAISENVAGGPSETQYF. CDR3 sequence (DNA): TGTGCCATCAGTGAGAATGTAGCGGGAGGGCCGTCAGAGACCCAGTACTTC.

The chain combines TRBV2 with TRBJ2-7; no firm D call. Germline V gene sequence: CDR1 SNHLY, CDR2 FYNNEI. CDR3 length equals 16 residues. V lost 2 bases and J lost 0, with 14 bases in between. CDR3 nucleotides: TGTGCCAGCAGTGAAAAGGTGTTCGAGACCTCCTACGAGCAGTACTTC. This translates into CASSEKVFETSYEQYF. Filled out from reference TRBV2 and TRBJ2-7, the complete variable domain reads EPEVTQTPSHQVTQMGQEVILRCVPISNHLYFYWYRQILGQKVEFLVSFYNNEISEKSEIFDDQFSVERPDGSNFTLKIRSTKLEDSAMYFCASSEKVFETSYEQYFGPGTRLTVT.

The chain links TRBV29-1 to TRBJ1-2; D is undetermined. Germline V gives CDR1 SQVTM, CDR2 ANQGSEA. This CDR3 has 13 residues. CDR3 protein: CGLPSEEDYGYTF. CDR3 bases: TGCGGCTTACCGTCCGAGGAGGACTATGGCTACACCTTC.